This TCR beta chain was identified in a study of beta chain features in type 1 diabetes. Study results and caveats: The study found moderately but significantly shorter TCRB CDR3s in all four CD4+ subsets of Type 1 diabetes patients.

The germline V and J ends were trimmed by 6 bases and 2 bases, with 10 bases remaining between them. CDR3 length: 14 residues. Looked up from germline, CDR1 is SEHNR and CDR2 is FQNEAQ (reference sequence). Note on this clone: Its antigen is not known.

The sequenced template was cDNA made from the entire isolated RNA. Some clones are missing from TCRdb's copy, which holds only in-frame ones; the method was immunoSEQ multiplex PCR. The table shows approximately 170,000 clones, with less than 9.5% occurring only once. The receptor was derived from a woman aged 40 to 50 with type 1 diabetes. The chain combines TRBV7-9 with TRBJ1-4, with D hard to call. The sample taken for sequencing was central memory CD4+ T cells from blood. The CDR3 DNA reads TGTGCCAGCAGTCAGGCTCGGACTAATGAAAAACTGTTTTTT. As protein: CASSQARTNEKLFF.